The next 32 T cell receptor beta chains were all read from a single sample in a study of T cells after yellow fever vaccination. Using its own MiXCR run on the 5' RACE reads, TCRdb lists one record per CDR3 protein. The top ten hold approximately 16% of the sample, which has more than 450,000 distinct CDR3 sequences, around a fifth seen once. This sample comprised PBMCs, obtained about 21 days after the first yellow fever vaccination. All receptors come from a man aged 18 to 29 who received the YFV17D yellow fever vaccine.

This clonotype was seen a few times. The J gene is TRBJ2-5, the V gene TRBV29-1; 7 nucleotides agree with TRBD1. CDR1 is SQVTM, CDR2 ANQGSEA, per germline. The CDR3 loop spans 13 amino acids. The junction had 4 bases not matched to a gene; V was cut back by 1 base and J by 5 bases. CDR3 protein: CSVEGQGWETQYF. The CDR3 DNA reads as TGCAGCGTTGAAGGACAGGGTTGGGAGACCCAGTACTTC.

The CDR3 nucleotides are TGTGCCAGCAGCCCGCTGGGCGGGACGAACACTGAAGCTTTCTTT. Translated, it gives CASSPLGGTNTEAFF. The J gene is TRBJ1-1, the V gene TRBV7-9; a weak D match, TRBD1 (5 bases). Trimming removed 5 bases from V and 1 base from J, with 14 bases in between. The V gene's germline CDR1 is SEHNR and CDR2 FQNEAQ (reference sequence). The CDR3 covers 15 residues.

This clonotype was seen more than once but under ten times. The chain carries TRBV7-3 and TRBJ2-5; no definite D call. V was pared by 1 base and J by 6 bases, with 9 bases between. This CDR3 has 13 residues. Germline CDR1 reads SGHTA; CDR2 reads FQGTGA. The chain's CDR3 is CASSLIKEKTQYF. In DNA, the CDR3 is TGTGCCAGCAGCTTAATAAAGGAAAAGACCCAGTACTTC.

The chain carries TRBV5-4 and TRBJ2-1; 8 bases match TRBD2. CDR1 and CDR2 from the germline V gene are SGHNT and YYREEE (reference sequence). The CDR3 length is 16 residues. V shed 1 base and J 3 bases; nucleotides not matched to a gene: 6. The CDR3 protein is CASSLKRGLIYNEQFF. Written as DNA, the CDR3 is TGTGCCAGCAGCTTGAAGCGGGGGCTGATCTACAATGAGCAGTTCTTC. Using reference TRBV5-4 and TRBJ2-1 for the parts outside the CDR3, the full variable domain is ETGVTQSPTHLIKTRGQQVTLRCSSQSGHNTVSWYQQALGQGPQFIFQYYREEENGRGNFPPRFSGLQFPNYSSELNVNALELDDSALYLCASSLKRGLIYNEQFFGPGTRLTVL.

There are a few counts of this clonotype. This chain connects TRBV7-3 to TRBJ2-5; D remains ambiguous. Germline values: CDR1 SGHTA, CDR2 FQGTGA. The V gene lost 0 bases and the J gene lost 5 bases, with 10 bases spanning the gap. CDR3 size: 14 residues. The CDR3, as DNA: TGTGCCAGCAGCTTAACCGGCAGCCGGGAGACCCAGTACTTC. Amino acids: CASSLTGSRETQYF.

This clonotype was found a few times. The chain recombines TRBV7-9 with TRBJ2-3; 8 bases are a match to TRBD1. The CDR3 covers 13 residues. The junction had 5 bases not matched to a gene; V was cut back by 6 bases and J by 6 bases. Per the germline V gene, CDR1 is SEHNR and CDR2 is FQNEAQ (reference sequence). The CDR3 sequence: CASRPTGGDTQYF. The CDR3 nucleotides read TGTGCCAGCAGGCCCACAGGGGGTGATACGCAGTATTTT.

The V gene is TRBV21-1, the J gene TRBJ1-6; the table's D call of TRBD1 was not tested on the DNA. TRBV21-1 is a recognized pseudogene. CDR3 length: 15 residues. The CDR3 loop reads CASSNTRAENSPLHF. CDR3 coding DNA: TGTGCCAGCAGCAATACCAGGGCTGAGAATTCACCCCTCCACTTT.

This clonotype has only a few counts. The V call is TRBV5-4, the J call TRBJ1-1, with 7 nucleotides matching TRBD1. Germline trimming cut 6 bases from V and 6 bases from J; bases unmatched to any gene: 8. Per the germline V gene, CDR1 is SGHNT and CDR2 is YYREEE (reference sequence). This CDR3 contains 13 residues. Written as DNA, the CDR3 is TGTGCCAGCAATAGCAGGGGGTCTCCTGAAGCTTTCTTT. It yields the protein CASNSRGSPEAFF. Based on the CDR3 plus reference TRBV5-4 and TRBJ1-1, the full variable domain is ETGVTQSPTHLIKTRGQQVTLRCSSQSGHNTVSWYQQALGQGPQFIFQYYREEENGRGNFPPRFSGLQFPNYSSELNVNALELDDSALYLCASNSRGSPEAFFGQGTRLTVV.

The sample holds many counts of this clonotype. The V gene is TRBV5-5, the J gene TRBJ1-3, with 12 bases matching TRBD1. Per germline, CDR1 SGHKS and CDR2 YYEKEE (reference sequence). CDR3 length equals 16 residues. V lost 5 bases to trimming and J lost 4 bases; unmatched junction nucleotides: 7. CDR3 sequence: CASRPGQGAQGNTIYF. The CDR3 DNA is TGTGCCAGCAGACCGGGACAGGGGGCGCAGGGAAACACCATATATTTT.

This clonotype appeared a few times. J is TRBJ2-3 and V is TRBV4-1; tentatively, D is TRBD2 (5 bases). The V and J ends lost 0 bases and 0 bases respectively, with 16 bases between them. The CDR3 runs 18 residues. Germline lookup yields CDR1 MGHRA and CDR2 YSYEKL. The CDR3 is CASSQDILGRFSTDTQYF. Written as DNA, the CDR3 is TGCGCCAGCAGCCAAGATATATTAGGGAGATTTAGCACAGATACGCAGTATTTT.

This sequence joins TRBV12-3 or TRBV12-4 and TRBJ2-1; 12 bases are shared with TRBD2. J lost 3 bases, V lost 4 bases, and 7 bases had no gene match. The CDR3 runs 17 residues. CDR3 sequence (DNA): TGTGCCAGCAGTTCAAGGACTAGCGGGGAGATCTACAATGAGCAGTTCTTC. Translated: CASSSRTSGEIYNEQFF.

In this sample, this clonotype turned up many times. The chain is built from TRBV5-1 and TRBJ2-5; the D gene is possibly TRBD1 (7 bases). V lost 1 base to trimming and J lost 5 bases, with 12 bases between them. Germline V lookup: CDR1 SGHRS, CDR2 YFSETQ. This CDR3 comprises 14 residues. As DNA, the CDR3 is TGCGCCAGCAGCTTGAGGGACAGCGGGGAGACCCAGTACTTC. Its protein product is CASSLRDSGETQYF.

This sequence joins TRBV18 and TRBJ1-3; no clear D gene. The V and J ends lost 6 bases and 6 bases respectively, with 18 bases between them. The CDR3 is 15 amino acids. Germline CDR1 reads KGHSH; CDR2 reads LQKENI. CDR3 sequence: CASSTKGAVENTIYF. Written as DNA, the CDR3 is TGTGCCAGCTCTACGAAGGGCGCGGTGGAAAACACCATATATTTT.

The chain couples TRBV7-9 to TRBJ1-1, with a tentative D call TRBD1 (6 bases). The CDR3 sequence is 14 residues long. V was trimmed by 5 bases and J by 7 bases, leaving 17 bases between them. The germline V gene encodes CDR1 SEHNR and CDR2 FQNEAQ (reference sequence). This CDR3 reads CASSEGQVLYEAFF. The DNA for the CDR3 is TGTGCCAGCAGCGAGGGACAAGTCCTATATGAAGCTTTCTTT.

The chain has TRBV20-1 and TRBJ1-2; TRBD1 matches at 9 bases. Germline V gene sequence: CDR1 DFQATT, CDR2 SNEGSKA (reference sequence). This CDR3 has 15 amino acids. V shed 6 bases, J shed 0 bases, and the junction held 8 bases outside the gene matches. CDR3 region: CSADGTGSSNYGYTF. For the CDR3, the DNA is TGCAGTGCGGACGGGACAGGGAGTTCTAACTATGGCTACACCTTC.

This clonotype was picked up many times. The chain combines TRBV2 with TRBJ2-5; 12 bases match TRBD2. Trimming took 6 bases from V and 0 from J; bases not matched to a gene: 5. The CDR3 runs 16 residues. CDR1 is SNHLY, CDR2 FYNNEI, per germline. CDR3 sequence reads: CASRDGLAGNQETQYF. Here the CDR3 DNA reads TGTGCCAGCAGGGACGGACTAGCGGGGAACCAAGAGACCCAGTACTTC.

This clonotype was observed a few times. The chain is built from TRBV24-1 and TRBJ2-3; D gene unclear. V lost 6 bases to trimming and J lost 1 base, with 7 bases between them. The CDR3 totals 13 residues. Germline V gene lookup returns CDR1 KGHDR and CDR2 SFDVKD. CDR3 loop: CATSTYGTDTQYF. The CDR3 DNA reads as TGTGCCACCAGTACTTATGGCACAGATACGCAGTATTTT.

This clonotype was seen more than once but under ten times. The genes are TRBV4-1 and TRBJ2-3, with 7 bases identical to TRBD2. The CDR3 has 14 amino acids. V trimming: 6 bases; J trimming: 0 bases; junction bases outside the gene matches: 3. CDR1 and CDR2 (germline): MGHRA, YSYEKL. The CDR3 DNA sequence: TGCGCCAGCAGGCCTAGCGGAAGCACAGATACGCAGTATTTT. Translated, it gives CASRPSGSTDTQYF.

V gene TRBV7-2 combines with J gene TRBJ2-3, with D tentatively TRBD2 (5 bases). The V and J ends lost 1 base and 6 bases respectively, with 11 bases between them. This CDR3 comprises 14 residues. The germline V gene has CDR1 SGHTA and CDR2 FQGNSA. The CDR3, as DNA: TGTGCCAGCAGCTTAGAACGGGGTTGGGATACGCAGTATTTT. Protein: CASSLERGWDTQYF.

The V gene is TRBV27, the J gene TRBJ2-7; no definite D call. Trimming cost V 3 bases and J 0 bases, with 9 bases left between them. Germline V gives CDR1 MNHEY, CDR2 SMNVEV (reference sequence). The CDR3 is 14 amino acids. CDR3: CASSLKGSSYEQYV. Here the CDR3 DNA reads TGTGCCAGCAGTTTGAAAGGAAGCTCCTACGAGCAGTACGTC.

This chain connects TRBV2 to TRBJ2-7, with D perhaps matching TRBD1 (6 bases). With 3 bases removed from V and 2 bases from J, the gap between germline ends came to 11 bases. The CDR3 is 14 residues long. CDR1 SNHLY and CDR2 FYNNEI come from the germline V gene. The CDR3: CASSEGHGTYEQYV. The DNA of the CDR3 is TGTGCCAGCAGTGAGGGACACGGCACCTACGAGCAGTACGTC.

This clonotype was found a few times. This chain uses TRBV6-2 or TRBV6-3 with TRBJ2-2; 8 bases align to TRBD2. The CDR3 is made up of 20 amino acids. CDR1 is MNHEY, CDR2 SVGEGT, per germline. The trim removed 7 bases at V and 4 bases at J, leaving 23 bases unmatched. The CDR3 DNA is TGTGCCAGCACTCACTCCGATAGCGGGATTTCCGCCTTCTTCACCGGGGAGCTGTTTTTT. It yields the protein CASTHSDSGISAFFTGELFF.

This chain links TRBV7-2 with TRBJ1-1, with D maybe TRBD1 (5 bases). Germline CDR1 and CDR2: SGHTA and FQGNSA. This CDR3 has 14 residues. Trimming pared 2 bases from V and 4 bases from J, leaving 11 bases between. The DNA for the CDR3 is TGTGCCAGCAGCTTAATGGGACTTGGCACTGAAGCTTTCTTT. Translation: CASSLMGLGTEAFF.

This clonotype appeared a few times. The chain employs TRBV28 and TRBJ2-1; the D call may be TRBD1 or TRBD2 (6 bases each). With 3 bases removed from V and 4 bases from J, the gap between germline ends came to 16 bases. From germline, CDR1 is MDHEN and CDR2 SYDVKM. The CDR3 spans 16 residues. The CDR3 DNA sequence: TGTGCCAGCAGTTTCGTTGGGGGGCTAAAATACAATGAGCAGTTCTTC. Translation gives CASSFVGGLKYNEQFF.

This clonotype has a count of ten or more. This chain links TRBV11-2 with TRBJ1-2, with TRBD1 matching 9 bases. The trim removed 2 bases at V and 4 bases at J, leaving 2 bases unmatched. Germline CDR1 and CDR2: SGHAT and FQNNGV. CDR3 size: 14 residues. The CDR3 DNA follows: TGTGCCAGCAGCTTATTGGGACAGGGCTATGGCTACACCTTC. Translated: CASSLLGQGYGYTF.

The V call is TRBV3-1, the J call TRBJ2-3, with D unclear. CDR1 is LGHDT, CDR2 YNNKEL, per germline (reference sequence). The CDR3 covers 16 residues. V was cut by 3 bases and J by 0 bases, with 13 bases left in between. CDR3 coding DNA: TGTGCCAGCAGCCAGGCAAAGAGCCTAAGCACAGATACGCAGTATTTT. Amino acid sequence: CASSQAKSLSTDTQYF.

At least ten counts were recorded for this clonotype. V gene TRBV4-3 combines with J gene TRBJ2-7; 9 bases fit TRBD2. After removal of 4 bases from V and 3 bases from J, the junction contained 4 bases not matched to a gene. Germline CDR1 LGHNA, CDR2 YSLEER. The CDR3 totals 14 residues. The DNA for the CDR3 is TGCGCCAGCAGCCCCAGCGGGGGGTACTACGAGCAGTACTTC. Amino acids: CASSPSGGYYEQYF.

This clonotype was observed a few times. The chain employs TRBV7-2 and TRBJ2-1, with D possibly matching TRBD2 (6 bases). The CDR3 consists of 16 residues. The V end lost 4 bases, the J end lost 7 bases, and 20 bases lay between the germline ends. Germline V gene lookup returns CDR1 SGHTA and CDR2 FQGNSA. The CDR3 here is CASSWRGAGRLNEQFF. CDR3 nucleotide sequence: TGTGCCAGCAGCTGGAGGGGAGCAGGCCGGCTGAATGAGCAGTTCTTC.

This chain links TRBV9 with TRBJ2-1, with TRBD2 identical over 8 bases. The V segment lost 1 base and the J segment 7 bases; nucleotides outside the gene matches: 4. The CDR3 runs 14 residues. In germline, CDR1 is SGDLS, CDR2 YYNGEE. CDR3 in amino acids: CASSVWAGGNEQFF. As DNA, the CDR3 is TGTGCCAGCAGCGTATGGGCGGGGGGAAATGAGCAGTTCTTC.

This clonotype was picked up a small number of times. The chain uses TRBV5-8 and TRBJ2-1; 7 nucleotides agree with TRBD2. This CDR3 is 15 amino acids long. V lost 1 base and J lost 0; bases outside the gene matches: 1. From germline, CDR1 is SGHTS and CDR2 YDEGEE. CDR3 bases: TGTGCCAGCAGCTTGAGCGGGGCCTCCTACAATGAGCAGTTCTTC. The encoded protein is CASSLSGASYNEQFF.

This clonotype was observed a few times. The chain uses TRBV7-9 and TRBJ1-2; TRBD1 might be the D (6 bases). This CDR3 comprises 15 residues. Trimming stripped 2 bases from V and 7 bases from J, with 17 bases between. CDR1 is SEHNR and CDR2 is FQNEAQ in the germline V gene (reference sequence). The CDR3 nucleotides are TGTGCCAGCAGCTTATCCGAGCAGGGGTTCGCTGGCTACACCTTC. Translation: CASSLSEQGFAGYTF.

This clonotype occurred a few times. The CDR3 sequence is CASSPNGGNTEAFF. CDR3 nucleotides: TGTGCCAGCAGCCCAAATGGGGGGAACACTGAAGCTTTCTTT. The chain combines TRBV7-3 with TRBJ1-1; D may be TRBD1 (5 bases). The CDR3 covers 14 residues. Germline-derived CDR1 and CDR2 are SGHTA and FQGTGA. V was pared by 5 bases and J by 1 base, with 11 bases between.